This T cell receptor beta chain stems from a study of control samples from healthy donors and cancer patients (dated by TCRdb to between 2020 and 2021). To prepare the library, the immunoSEQ multiplex PCR assay was applied. TCRdb stores this immuneACCESS table with in-frame sequences only. Part of the clones is absent; in the studies checked, under half of the shortfall reflects unresolved V genes, and no reason is known for the rest. A total of roughly 200,000 clones appear in this sample, approximately 95% of them only once. The ten largest clonotypes hold more than 1.2% of the sample. Comment on this clone: The clone's antigen remains unknown. No base quality information exists; no much larger clone differs at one position.

V gives up 2 bases and J gives up 0 bases, and the segment between their germline ends measures 6 bases. From its cysteine to its phenylalanine, the CDR3 spans 13 amino acids. Solely the CDR3 DNA is kept, with 39 bases framed from the first base. CDR1 and CDR2, looked up from the germline V gene (reference sequence), are SGHNT and YYREEE. The chain joins TRBV5-4 to TRBJ2-7; the D gene is not confidently resolved. The sequence was collected from a man between 18 and 29 years old in good health. Material: blood. At the DNA level, the sequence is TGTGCCAGCAGCTTTTCTACCTCCTACGAGCAGTACTTC. This yields the protein CASSFSTSYEQYF.